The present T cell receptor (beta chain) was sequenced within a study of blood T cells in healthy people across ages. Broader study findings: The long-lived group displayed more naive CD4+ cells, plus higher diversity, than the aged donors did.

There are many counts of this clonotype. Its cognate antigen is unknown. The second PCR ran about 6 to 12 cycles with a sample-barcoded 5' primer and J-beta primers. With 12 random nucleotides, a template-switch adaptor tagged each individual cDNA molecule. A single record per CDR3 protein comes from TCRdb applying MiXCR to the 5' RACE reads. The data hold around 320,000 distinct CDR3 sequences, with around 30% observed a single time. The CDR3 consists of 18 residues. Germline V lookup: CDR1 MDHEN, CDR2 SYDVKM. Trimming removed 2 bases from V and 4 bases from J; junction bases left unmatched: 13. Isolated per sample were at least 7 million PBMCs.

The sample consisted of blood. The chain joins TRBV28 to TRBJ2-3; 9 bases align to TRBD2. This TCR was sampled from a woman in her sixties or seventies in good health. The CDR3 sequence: CASSLRSRGSGSPDTQYF. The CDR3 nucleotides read TGTGCCAGCAGTTTAAGGTCTCGGGGTAGCGGGAGCCCAGATACGCAGTATTTT.